The 22 T cell receptor beta chains below were found in one sample sequenced in a study of T-cell reconstitution after alpha-beta-depleted transplantation in children. Construction of the TCRbeta library involved unique molecular identifiers. Via MiXCR, TCRdb re-called the PCR reads, giving one row per CDR3 protein. The table has some 120,000 distinct CDR3 sequences, 20% to 25% seen once. The source material was PBMCs, mostly from graft donor cells, sampled 180 days after TCRalphabeta/CD19-depleted stem cell transplant. The receptors were gathered from a male patient aged 2 to 9 who had a stem cell transplant for chronic granulomatous disease, so the T cells may come from the graft donor.

This clonotype was seen only a few times. One end of the junction is discordant with germline, which a read error may explain. The chain combines TRBV20-1 with TRBJ2-6; D may be TRBD1 or TRBD2 (5 bases each). This CDR3 comprises 17 residues. Germline CDR1 is DFQATT and CDR2 is SNEGSKA (reference sequence). The CDR3 here is CSARVSGGWSGANGLTF. The CDR3, as DNA: TGCAGTGCTAGGGTGTCTGGGGGTTGGTCTGGGGCCAACGGCCTGACTTTC.

This clonotype was counted a few times. The V call is TRBV20-1, the J call TRBJ2-1; maybe TRBD1 (7 bases). CDR3 length equals 12 residues. The germline gives CDR1 DFQATT, CDR2 SNEGSKA (reference sequence). The V gene lost 6 bases and the J gene lost 9 bases, with 15 bases spanning the gap. The CDR3 here is CSARGVVIEQFF. The CDR3 DNA sequence: TGCAGTGCCAGGGGGGTCGTGATTGAGCAGTTCTTC.

This clonotype has at least ten counts. V usage is TRBV6-1 and J usage is TRBJ2-7; D is possibly TRBD1 (6 bases). CDR1 and CDR2 from the germline V gene are MNHNS and SASEGT. The CDR3 has 14 residues. Trimming pared 6 bases from V and 3 bases from J, leaving 15 bases between. This CDR3 reads CASRSTGYGYEQYF. DNA for the CDR3: TGTGCCAGCAGGTCCACAGGGTACGGCTACGAGCAGTACTTC.

This clonotype was seen more than once but under ten times. The CDR3 loop is CSARSEGLAWEQYF. For the CDR3, the DNA is TGCAGTGCTAGGTCCGAGGGACTAGCGTGGGAGCAGTACTTC. The chain joins TRBV20-1 to TRBJ2-7, with 10 bases aligning to TRBD2. Trimming at V came to 3 bases and at J to 7 bases, leaving 9 bases not matched to a gene. Germline V gene data show CDR1 as DFQATT and CDR2 as SNEGSKA (reference sequence). The CDR3 sequence is 14 residues long.

This clonotype turned up a few times. The chain is built from TRBV20-1 and TRBJ2-7; weak D call: TRBD1 (6 bases). Germline V gene lookup returns CDR1 DFQATT and CDR2 SNEGSKA (reference sequence). The CDR3 is 13 residues long. V dropped 0 bases and J dropped 3 bases, with 9 bases sitting between them. The CDR3 sequence: CSAREKGDYEQYF. Here the CDR3 DNA reads TGCAGTGCTAGAGAGAAGGGGGACTACGAGCAGTACTTC.

This clonotype appeared a few times. CDR3 nucleotides: TGCGCCAGCATCATGACTAGCGGGGCTTACAATGAGCAGTTCTTC. Its protein is CASIMTSGAYNEQFF. The J gene is TRBJ2-1, the V gene TRBV5-1; 11 nucleotides line up with TRBD2. The CDR3 is 15 amino acids. The V and J ends lost 6 bases and 4 bases, in that order; junction bases with no gene match: 6. Germline-derived CDR1 and CDR2 are SGHRS and YFSETQ.

This clonotype appeared a few times. Written as DNA, the CDR3 is TGTGCCAGACGACTAGCGGGAGGAAATGAGCAGTTCTTC. Translated, it gives CARRLAGGNEQFF. The gene calls are TRBV2 and TRBJ2-1; 13 positions agree with TRBD2. This CDR3 spans 13 amino acids. Germline CDR1 reads SNHLY; CDR2 reads FYNNEI. The junction had 3 bases not matched to a gene; V was cut back by 9 bases and J by 7 bases.

The chain joins TRBV10-1 to TRBJ2-1, with D hard to call. The CDR3 has 14 residues. CDR1 WNHNN and CDR2 SYGVQD come from the germline V gene (reference sequence). V lost 2 bases to trimming and J lost 0 bases, with 5 bases between them. The CDR3 region has the DNA TGCGCCAGCAGTGAGAGGAGCTCCTACAATGAGCAGTTCTTC. It encodes CASSERSSYNEQFF.

This CDR3 is CASSLRGRPTDTQYF. The CDR3 nucleotides read TGTGCCAGCAGCTTGAGAGGACGCCCCACAGATACGCAGTATTTT. The chain combines TRBV5-6 with TRBJ2-3; unclear D gene. CDR1 and CDR2 (germline): SGHDT, YYEEEE. Trimming took 1 base from V and 2 from J, leaving 11 bases between them. The length of the CDR3 is 15 residues.

The table lists this clonotype with many counts. V is TRBV7-8 and J is TRBJ1-4; no clear D. The germline gives CDR1 SGHVS, CDR2 FQNEAQ. This CDR3 is built from 17 residues. Trimming pared 5 bases from V and 0 bases from J, leaving 16 bases between. The CDR3 is CASSLIPLITTNEKLFF. CDR3 DNA: TGTGCCAGCAGCCTGATACCTCTAATTACAACTAATGAAAAACTGTTTTTT.

Only a few counts were recorded for this clonotype. The chain recombines TRBV29-1 with TRBJ1-1; D is uncertain. Trimming removed 6 bases from V and 3 bases from J, with 11 bases in between. Looked up from germline, CDR1 is SQVTM and CDR2 is ANQGSEA. The CDR3 is made up of 12 amino acids. The CDR3 loop is CSVILSDTEAFF. DNA for the CDR3: TGCAGCGTCATCTTATCGGACACTGAAGCTTTCTTT. The full variable domain, completed using reference TRBV29-1 and TRBJ1-1, is SAVISQKPSRDICQRGTSLTIQCQVDSQVTMMFWYRQQPGQSLTLIATANQGSEATYESGFVIDKFPISRPNLTFSTLTVSNMSPEDSSIYLCSVILSDTEAFFGQGTRLTVV.

This clonotype was counted between two and nine times. The genes are TRBV20-1 and TRBJ2-1; the match to TRBD2 covers 9 bases. V lost 6 bases to trimming and J lost 4 bases; unmatched junction nucleotides: 7. Germline V gene data show CDR1 as DFQATT and CDR2 as SNEGSKA (reference sequence). CDR3 length: 14 residues. The chain's CDR3 is CSARRLAGYNEQFF. CDR3 DNA: TGCAGTGCCCGCAGGCTAGCGGGATACAATGAGCAGTTCTTC.

The rearrangement links TRBV15 to TRBJ1-4, with unresolved D. The germline gives CDR1 LNHNV, CDR2 YYDKDF (reference sequence). Deletions cut 1 base from V and 0 bases from J, with 9 bases between. The CDR3 is made up of 16 amino acids. The CDR3 sequence is CATSRGTAATNEKLFF. The CDR3 DNA sequence: TGTGCCACCAGCAGAGGGACGGCAGCAACTAATGAAAAACTGTTTTTT.

The table lists this clonotype with a few counts. The chain uses TRBV15 and TRBJ1-2, with unresolved D. The CDR3 contains 15 residues. Germline CDR1 reads LNHNV; CDR2 reads YYDKDF (reference sequence). V lost 0 bases to trimming and J lost 2 bases, with 10 bases between them. This chain's CDR3 is CATSRDVGLNYGYTF. The CDR3 DNA sequence: TGTGCCACCAGCAGAGACGTCGGGCTGAACTATGGCTACACCTTC.

The rearrangement links TRBV5-1 to TRBJ2-1; D remains unclear. Germline V gene lookup returns CDR1 SGHRS and CDR2 YFSETQ. V lost 3 bases, J lost 0 bases, and 7 bases lay in between. This CDR3 is built from 14 residues. The CDR3 region is CASSYQSSYNEQFF. CDR3 nucleotides: TGCGCCAGCAGCTACCAAAGCTCCTACAATGAGCAGTTCTTC.

This clonotype was observed a handful of times. V gene TRBV7-2 combines with J gene TRBJ2-7; perhaps TRBD2 as D (5 bases). Germline CDR1 is SGHTA and CDR2 is FQGNSA. The CDR3 covers 14 residues. The ends were cut back, 5 bases at V and 5 bases at J, with 16 bases in the middle. CDR3: CASSASSNPNEQYF. Here the CDR3 DNA reads TGTGCCAGCAGCGCCTCTAGCAATCCCAACGAGCAGTACTTC.

The genes are TRBV27 and TRBJ2-1, with TRBD1 as a possible D gene (5 bases). Looked up from germline, CDR1 is MNHEY and CDR2 is SMNVEV (reference sequence). CDR3 size: 13 residues. The V end lost 7 bases, the J end lost 7 bases, and 14 bases lay between the germline ends. The CDR3 sequence: CASNSQRGNEQFF. CDR3 sequence (DNA): TGTGCCAGCAACTCCCAAAGGGGAAATGAGCAGTTCTTC.

In its sample, this clonotype was seen a few times. The chain uses TRBV20-1 and TRBJ1-1; no clear D gene. Germline values: CDR1 DFQATT, CDR2 SNEGSKA (reference sequence). The CDR3 is made up of 15 amino acids. Trimming took off 5 bases at V and 10 bases at J, with 26 bases between the two ends. DNA for the CDR3: TGCAGTGCTGCCCCGACCCAGAGAGGCCCTAGTGGAGCTTTCTTT. Protein sequence: CSAAPTQRGPSGAFF.

This clonotype showed up many times. V and J are TRBV5-1 and TRBJ2-3; a weak D match, TRBD2 (6 bases). The CDR3 loop spans 17 amino acids. The V gene's germline CDR1 is SGHRS and CDR2 YFSETQ. Trimming took off 2 bases at V and 2 bases at J, with 18 bases between the two ends. Here the CDR3 reads CASSFLEGGLPTDTQYF. CDR3 in DNA: TGCGCCAGCAGCTTCCTCGAGGGAGGTCTTCCCACAGATACGCAGTATTTT.

The chain is built from TRBV5-1 and TRBJ2-7, with D maybe TRBD1 (6 bases). V shed 3 bases and J shed 6 bases, with 13 bases lying between them. The CDR3 is 13 amino acids. The germline gives CDR1 SGHRS, CDR2 YFSETQ. The CDR3 sequence: CASSSTGFGEQYF. In DNA, the CDR3 is TGCGCCAGCAGCTCGACAGGATTTGGCGAGCAGTACTTC.

This clonotype has just a few counts. The CDR3 loop is CASRQGNTEAFF. DNA for the CDR3: TGTGCCAGCAGGCAGGGCAACACTGAAGCTTTCTTT. The J gene is TRBJ1-1, the V gene TRBV5-6; D may be TRBD1 (5 bases). CDR1 is SGHDT and CDR2 is YYEEEE in the germline V gene. The CDR3 sequence is 12 residues long. V shed 5 bases and J shed 2 bases, with 7 bases lying between them.

This clonotype was found a few times. The chain carries TRBV9 and TRBJ2-7, with 7 bases aligning to TRBD1. V lost 3 bases and J lost 0; bases outside the gene matches: 3. Germline loops: CDR1 SGDLS, CDR2 YYNGEE. This CDR3 has 14 residues. The CDR3 protein is CASSGRDSSYEQYF. CDR3 sequence (DNA): TGTGCCAGCAGCGGCCGGGACAGCTCCTACGAGCAGTACTTC.